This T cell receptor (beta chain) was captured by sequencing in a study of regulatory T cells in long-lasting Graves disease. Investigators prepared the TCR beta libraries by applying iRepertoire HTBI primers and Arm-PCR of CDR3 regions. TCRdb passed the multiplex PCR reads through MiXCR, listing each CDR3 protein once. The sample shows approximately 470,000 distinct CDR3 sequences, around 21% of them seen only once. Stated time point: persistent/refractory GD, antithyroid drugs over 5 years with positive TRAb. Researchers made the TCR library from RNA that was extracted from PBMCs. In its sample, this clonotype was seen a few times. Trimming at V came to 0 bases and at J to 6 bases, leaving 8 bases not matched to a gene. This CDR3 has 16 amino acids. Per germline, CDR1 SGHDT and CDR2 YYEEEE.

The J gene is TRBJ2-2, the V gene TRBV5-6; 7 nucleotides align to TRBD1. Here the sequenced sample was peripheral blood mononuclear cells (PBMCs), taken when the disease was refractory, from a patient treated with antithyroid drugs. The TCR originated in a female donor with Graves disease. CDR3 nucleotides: TGTGCCAGCAGCTTGGGCTACAGGGGAGTGGCCGGGGAGCTGTTTTTT. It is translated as CASSLGYRGVAGELFF. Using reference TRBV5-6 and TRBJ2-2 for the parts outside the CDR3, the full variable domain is DAGVTQSPTHLIKTRGQQVTLRCSPKSGHDTVSWYQQALGQGPQFIFQYYEEEERQRGNFPDRFSGHQFPNYSSELNVNALLLGDSALYLCASSLGYRGVAGELFFGEGSRLTVL.